These T cell receptor beta chains were read from a single sample in a study of OX40 agonist ivuxolimab in advanced cancers. The table came from immunoSEQ multiplex PCR; TCRdb's copy has only in-frame clones and leaves some out. The table shows tens of thousands of clones, with 65% to 90% occurring only once. The input for sequencing was CD4+ or CD8+ T cells sorted from blood, taken in a trial of the OX40 agonist ivuxolimab. These receptors originate from an adult with an advanced solid tumor such as melanoma, head and neck, liver or kidney cancer. CDR3s include the opening cysteine and the closing phenylalanine or tryptophan. The order of the fields is V gene, D gene, clone size, J gene, CDR3 protein, CDR3 DNA. D genes are given only for firm matches. Clone size is given for some rows only: seen once, a few or many times, or a class if the clone is expanded.

v_gene: TRBV12-5; d_gene: NA; abundance: NA; j_gene: TRBJ1-6; CDR3aa: CASGFSSNNSPLHF; CDR3nt: TGTGCTAGTGGTTTTTCCTCCAATAATTCACCCCTCCACTTT
v_gene: TRBV14; d_gene: TRBD1; abundance: NA; j_gene: TRBJ2-4; CDR3aa: CASSQGDSFPLPKNIQYF; CDR3nt: TGTGCCAGCAGCCAAGGGGACAGCTTCCCGCTGCCCAAAAACATTCAGTACTTC
v_gene: TRBV18; d_gene: NA; abundance: NA; j_gene: TRBJ1-1; CDR3aa: CASSPRQGTEAFF; CDR3nt: TGTGCCAGCTCACCACGCCAGGGGACTGAAGCTTTCTTT
v_gene: TRBV7-9; d_gene: NA; abundance: NA; j_gene: TRBJ1-5; CDR3aa: CASSRGVGGTGNQPQHF; CDR3nt: TGTGCCAGCAGCCGGGGGGTAGGGGGAACGGGCAATCAGCCCCAGCATTTT
v_gene: TRBV9; d_gene: NA; abundance: NA; j_gene: TRBJ2-2; CDR3aa: CASSGTRSTGELFF; CDR3nt: TGTGCCAGCAGCGGGACACGTAGCACCGGGGAGCTGTTTTTT
v_gene: TRBV28; d_gene: NA; abundance: NA; j_gene: TRBJ2-7; CDR3aa: CASRRISGSLYEQYF; CDR3nt: TGTGCCAGCAGGAGAATTTCCGGGAGCTTATACGAGCAGTACTTC
v_gene: TRBV27; d_gene: NA; abundance: few; j_gene: TRBJ2-5; CDR3aa: CASSLGRIISPETQYF; CDR3nt: TGTGCCAGCAGTTTAGGGAGAATCATCTCCCCCGAGACCCAGTACTTC
v_gene: TRBV19; d_gene: NA; abundance: NA; j_gene: TRBJ1-5; CDR3aa: CASSTRHQYQPQHF; CDR3nt: TGTGCCAGTAGTACACGACATCAATATCAGCCCCAGCATTTT
v_gene: TRBV7-9; d_gene: NA; abundance: many; j_gene: TRBJ1-6; CDR3aa: CASSLSSSYNSPLHF; CDR3nt: TGTGCCAGCAGCTTAAGCAGCTCCTATAATTCACCCCTCCACTTT
v_gene: TRBV6-6; d_gene: NA; abundance: NA; j_gene: TRBJ2-2; CDR3aa: CASSRDRTNTGELFF; CDR3nt: TGTGCCAGCAGCCGCGACAGGACTAACACCGGGGAGCTGTTTTTT
v_gene: TRBV7-9; d_gene: TRBD1; abundance: NA; j_gene: TRBJ1-5; CDR3aa: CASSLISIGQVDQPQHF; CDR3nt: TGTGCCAGCAGCTTAATATCTATTGGACAGGTCGATCAGCCCCAGCATTTT
v_gene: TRBV5-4; d_gene: NA; abundance: NA; j_gene: TRBJ1-2; CDR3aa: CASSIRVGYGYTF; CDR3nt: TGTGCCAGCAGTATCAGGGTTGGGTATGGCTACACCTTC
v_gene: TRBV7-2; d_gene: TRBD1; abundance: once; j_gene: TRBJ1-1; CDR3aa: CASSSRAGTEPRGAFF; CDR3nt: TGTGCCAGCAGCTCTAGGGCCGGGACAGAACCTAGGGGAGCTTTCTTT
v_gene: TRBV5-1; d_gene: NA; abundance: NA; j_gene: TRBJ2-7; CDR3aa: CASSLDLAVSSYEQYF; CDR3nt: TGTGCCAGCAGCTTGGATTTAGCGGTTAGCTCCTACGAGCAGTACTTC
v_gene: TRBV5-1; d_gene: NA; abundance: NA; j_gene: TRBJ2-7; CDR3aa: CASSFSRANYEQYF; CDR3nt: TGTGCCAGCAGCTTCTCTAGGGCTAACTACGAGCAGTACTTC
v_gene: TRBV19; d_gene: NA; abundance: NA; j_gene: TRBJ1-2; CDR3aa: CASRGHSGDYGYTF; CDR3nt: TGTGCCAGTAGGGGACATTCGGGAGACTATGGCTACACCTTC
v_gene: TRBV28; d_gene: NA; abundance: few; j_gene: TRBJ2-4; CDR3aa: CASRQQGKNIQYF; CDR3nt: TGTGCCAGCCGCCAACAGGGAAAAAACATTCAGTACTTC
v_gene: TRBV6-8; d_gene: NA; abundance: NA; j_gene: TRBJ1-5; CDR3aa: CASSRAPSSNQPQHF; CDR3nt: TGTGCCAGCAGTCGGGCACCGTCATCCAATCAGCCCCAGCATTTT
v_gene: TRBV11-1; d_gene: NA; abundance: NA; j_gene: TRBJ2-7; CDR3aa: CASSSLSSYEQYF; CDR3nt: TGTGCCAGCAGCTCCTTGAGCTCCTACGAGCAGTACTTC
v_gene: TRBV25-1; d_gene: TRBD2; abundance: NA; j_gene: TRBJ2-1; CDR3aa: CASSETLLAGVGNEQFF; CDR3nt: TGTGCCAGCAGTGAAACCCTACTAGCGGGAGTTGGCAATGAGCAGTTCTTC
v_gene: TRBV5-5; d_gene: NA; abundance: NA; j_gene: TRBJ1-3; CDR3aa: CASSLEGTFSGNTIYF; CDR3nt: TGTGCCAGCAGCTTGGAGGGGACCTTCTCTGGAAACACCATATATTTT
v_gene: TRBV7-9; d_gene: NA; abundance: NA; j_gene: TRBJ2-7; CDR3aa: CASSLAGSSYEQYF; CDR3nt: TGTGCCAGCAGCTTGGCCGGGAGCTCCTACGAGCAGTACTTC
v_gene: TRBV5-5; d_gene: NA; abundance: NA; j_gene: TRBJ2-7; CDR3aa: CASSFAVLRQLTYEQYF; CDR3nt: TGTGCCAGCAGCTTCGCGGTTTTGCGGCAACTAACTTACGAGCAGTACTTC
v_gene: TRBV6-5; d_gene: TRBD1; abundance: NA; j_gene: TRBJ1-1; CDR3aa: CASINRGSTEAFF; CDR3nt: TGTGCCAGCATTAACAGGGGGAGCACTGAAGCTTTCTTT
v_gene: TRBV7-9; d_gene: TRBD1; abundance: NA; j_gene: TRBJ1-6; CDR3aa: CASSSRTGESPLHF; CDR3nt: TGTGCCAGCAGCTCCCGGACAGGGGAATCACCCCTCCACTTT
v_gene: TRBV9; d_gene: NA; abundance: NA; j_gene: TRBJ2-3; CDR3aa: CASSPDGVTHQDTQYF; CDR3nt: TGTGCCAGCAGCCCGGATGGGGTGACCCATCAGGATACGCAGTATTTT
v_gene: TRBV6-6; d_gene: NA; abundance: NA; j_gene: TRBJ2-7; CDR3aa: CASSYSRGPYEQYF; CDR3nt: TGTGCCAGCAGTTACTCCAGGGGACCCTACGAGCAGTACTTC
v_gene: TRBV7-2; d_gene: TRBD1; abundance: NA; j_gene: TRBJ2-7; CDR3aa: CASSMGQGLNEQYF; CDR3nt: TGTGCCAGCAGCATGGGACAGGGGCTGAACGAGCAGTACTTC
v_gene: TRBV11-2; d_gene: NA; abundance: NA; j_gene: TRBJ2-3; CDR3aa: CASSLARVDTQYF; CDR3nt: TGTGCCAGCAGCTTAGCGCGGGTAGATACGCAGTATTTT
v_gene: TRBV19; d_gene: NA; abundance: once; j_gene: TRBJ2-1; CDR3aa: CASSARVNEQFF; CDR3nt: TGTGCCAGTAGTGCGAGGGTTAATGAGCAGTTCTTC
v_gene: TRBV6-1; d_gene: TRBD1; abundance: NA; j_gene: TRBJ2-5; CDR3aa: CASTSGTGRETQYF; CDR3nt: TGTGCCAGCACCTCCGGGACAGGGAGAGAGACCCAGTACTTC
v_gene: TRBV7-2; d_gene: TRBD1; abundance: NA; j_gene: TRBJ1-2; CDR3aa: CASSLGDHRGGFYGYTF; CDR3nt: TGTGCCAGCAGCTTAGGAGACCACAGGGGAGGATTCTATGGCTACACCTTC
v_gene: TRBV10-3; d_gene: NA; abundance: NA; j_gene: TRBJ1-1; CDR3aa: CAISVGQPDEAFF; CDR3nt: TGTGCCATCAGTGTCGGACAGCCAGATGAAGCTTTCTTT
v_gene: TRBV7-2; d_gene: NA; abundance: NA; j_gene: TRBJ1-5; CDR3aa: CASSLAQASNQPQHF; CDR3nt: TGTGCCAGCAGCTTAGCTCAGGCTAGCAATCAGCCCCAGCATTTT
v_gene: TRBV14; d_gene: TRBD1; abundance: NA; j_gene: TRBJ1-1; CDR3aa: CASRQGMNTEAFF; CDR3nt: TGTGCCAGTAGACAGGGAATGAACACTGAAGCTTTCTTT
v_gene: TRBV5-1; d_gene: TRBD2; abundance: NA; j_gene: TRBJ2-7; CDR3aa: CASSFSLAGDREQYF; CDR3nt: TGCGCCAGCAGCTTCTCACTAGCGGGAGACCGCGAGCAGTACTTC
v_gene: TRBV6-1; d_gene: NA; abundance: NA; j_gene: TRBJ2-7; CDR3aa: CASSPAPVGGQYF; CDR3nt: TGTGCCAGCAGTCCCGCTCCGGTGGGTGGGCAGTACTTC
v_gene: TRBV6-5; d_gene: TRBD1; abundance: NA; j_gene: TRBJ1-2; CDR3aa: CASSYSDRVYGYTF; CDR3nt: TGTGCCAGCAGTTACTCGGACAGGGTATATGGCTACACCTTC
v_gene: TRBV18; d_gene: TRBD1; abundance: NA; j_gene: TRBJ2-5; CDR3aa: CASSSGQGETQYF; CDR3nt: TGTGCCAGCTCATCCGGACAGGGAGAGACCCAGTACTTC
v_gene: TRBV4-3; d_gene: TRBD1; abundance: NA; j_gene: TRBJ1-2; CDR3aa: CASSRQGMDGYTF; CDR3nt: TGCGCCAGCAGCCGACAGGGGATGGATGGCTACACCTTC
v_gene: TRBV19; d_gene: NA; abundance: NA; j_gene: TRBJ2-7; CDR3aa: CASSTEGGYEQYF; CDR3nt: TGTGCCAGTAGTACAGAGGGAGGCTACGAGCAGTACTTC
v_gene: TRBV6-1; d_gene: NA; abundance: few; j_gene: TRBJ1-5; CDR3aa: CASSDDRSNQPQHF; CDR3nt: TGTGCCAGCAGTGACGACAGGTCCAATCAGCCCCAGCATTTT
v_gene: TRBV5-1; d_gene: TRBD2; abundance: NA; j_gene: TRBJ2-5; CDR3aa: CASSFGTSGQETQYF; CDR3nt: TGCGCCAGCAGCTTCGGGACTAGCGGACAAGAGACCCAGTACTTC
v_gene: TRBV7-3; d_gene: NA; abundance: few; j_gene: TRBJ2-7; CDR3aa: CASSFGPQLVYEQYF; CDR3nt: TGTGCCAGCAGCTTTGGACCCCAACTTGTCTACGAGCAGTACTTC
v_gene: TRBV5-1; d_gene: NA; abundance: NA; j_gene: TRBJ2-4; CDR3aa: CASSTGVAKNIQYF; CDR3nt: TGCGCCAGCAGCACCGGTGTAGCCAAAAACATTCAGTACTTC